One sample yielded the 21 T cell receptor beta chains listed below, sequenced in a study of T cell clonality in common variable immunodeficiency. Points from the study as a whole: Common variable immunodeficiency TCR beta sequences reportedly had fewer deletions and N-nucleotide insertions.

Some clones are missing from TCRdb's copy, which holds only in-frame ones; the method was immunoSEQ multiplex PCR. The data show about 34,000 clones, with none appearing a single time. Antigens for these TCRs are unknown. What was sequenced was peripheral blood mononuclear cells. These receptor sequences come from a human donor with common variable immunodeficiency.

This clone showed up many times. The covered CDR3 bases are TGTGCCATCAGTGATGCGAGGGCCAGCAATCAGCCC. Protein sequence: CAISDARASNQP. Given in full, the CDR3 is CAISDARASNQPQHF. The chain joins TRBV10-3 to TRBJ1-5; D ambiguous. The read stops 3 residues short of the end of the CDR3; the missing end is completed from the germline J gene. The CDR3 runs to 15 residues. CDR1 and CDR2 (germline): ENHRY, SYGVKD. V shed 3 bases and J shed 1 base, with 10 bases lying between them.

This clone came up a few times. The sequence runs out 3 residues before the end of the CDR3; the remainder is reconstructed from the germline J gene. The rearrangement links TRBV5-6 to TRBJ2-7; 8 nucleotides align to TRBD1. The V segment lost 4 bases and the J segment 3 bases; nucleotides outside the gene matches: 6. The length of the CDR3 is 14 residues. Germline CDR1 SGHDT, CDR2 YYEEEE. The CDR3 here is CASSRQGNFYEQYF. The CDR3 bases that were read are TGTGCCAGCAGCCGACAGGGGAACTTCTACGAG.

This clone has a count of ten or more. The read finishes 3 residues shy of the CDR3 end, and the germline J gene is used to complete it. The genes are TRBV5-1 and TRBJ1-1; 8 bases align to TRBD1. Trimming cost V 4 bases and J 6 bases; bases outside gene matches: 17. The CDR3 is 17 residues long. Germline assignment: CDR1 SGHRS and CDR2 YFSETQ. The CDR3 protein is CASSVSGAGGAPPEAFF. CDR3 DNA, as far as it was read: TGCGCCAGCAGCGTCTCCGGGGCAGGGGGCGCCCCCCCTGAA.

There are a few counts of this clone. The read terminates 3 residues before the CDR3 end, so the remaining end is supplied by the germline J gene. The chain employs TRBV6-1 and TRBJ1-5; D is perhaps TRBD1 (6 bases). Germline assignment: CDR1 MNHNS and CDR2 SASEGT. This CDR3 spans 14 amino acids. Trimming stripped 4 bases from V and 6 bases from J, with 13 bases between. CDR3 bases read: TGTGCCAGCAGTGCCCAGGGGATCTTTCAGCCC. Translating gives CASSAQGIFQP. The CDR3, in full, reads CASSAQGIFQPQHF.

This clone has a count of ten or more. The read comes to an end 3 residues before the CDR3 does, leaving the germline J gene to fill in the end. The chain couples TRBV28 to TRBJ1-4; D is unclear. CDR1 MDHEN and CDR2 SYDVKM come from the germline V gene. The CDR3 length is 14 residues. V was pared by 3 bases and J by 4 bases, with 9 bases between. The sequenced CDR3 bases are TGTGCCAGCAGTTTCGGCGGCTTTAATGAAAAA. It yields the protein CASSFGGFNEK. The full CDR3 sequence reads CASSFGGFNEKLFF.

On this clone itself: The sequence runs out 3 residues before the end of the CDR3; the remainder is reconstructed from the germline J gene. The V gene is TRBV7-9, the J gene TRBJ1-3; D not certain. Germline values: CDR1 SEHNR, CDR2 FQNEAQ (reference sequence). The CDR3 runs to 13 residues. V lost 5 bases to trimming and J lost 0 bases, with 5 bases between them. The CDR3 is CASSILSGNTIYF. The sequenced CDR3 bases are TGTGCCAGCAGCATCCTCTCTGGAAACACC.

On this clone: The read gets to within 3 residues of the CDR3 end, and the germline J gene fills in the rest. This chain links TRBV11-2 with TRBJ2-7; D is ambiguous. CDR1 and CDR2 (germline): SGHAT, FQNNGV. Deletions cut 6 bases from V and 6 bases from J, with 9 bases between. This CDR3 contains 11 residues. The sequenced CDR3 bases are TGTGCCAGCAGAGCTCTCTCCGAG. Protein sequence: CASRALSE. The full CDR3 sequence reads CASRALSEQYF.

CDR3 bases read: TGTGCCAGCAGCCCAGACAGGGCCGGGGAG. Translation: CASSPDRAGE. The whole CDR3 sequence reads CASSPDRAGELFF. This chain links TRBV7-7 with TRBJ2-2; 7 nucleotides align to TRBD1. The CDR3 is cut off 3 residues early in the read; its end comes from the germline J gene. CDR1 SSHAT and CDR2 FNYEAQ come from the germline V gene (reference sequence). V was clipped by 5 bases and J by 6 bases; unmatched bases: 3. This CDR3 region has 13 residues. Full variable domain (outside the CDR3, taken from reference TRBV7-7 and TRBJ2-2): GAGVSQSPRYKVTKRGQDVTLRCDPISSHATLYWYQQALGQGPEFLTYFNYEAQPDKSGLPSDRFSAERPEGSISTLTIQRTEQRDSAMYRCASSPDRAGELFFGEGSRLTVL.

In this sample, this clone turned up a few times. The observed sequence ends 3 residues before the CDR3 terminus, with the missing tail filled in from the germline J gene. The chain combines TRBV2 with TRBJ2-7; TRBD1 agrees at 9 bases. Looked up from germline, CDR1 is SNHLY and CDR2 is FYNNEI. The trim removed 6 bases at V and 3 bases at J, leaving 9 bases unmatched. This CDR3 is 15 amino acids long. The part of the CDR3 DNA that was read is TGTGCCAGCAGCCGGGGAGAGACAGGGGGCTACGAG. It translates to CASSRGETGGYE. The complete CDR3 sequence is CASSRGETGGYEQYF.

This clone was seen at least ten times. Read coverage stops 3 residues before the CDR3 terminus; the germline J gene supplies the remainder. The chain is built from TRBV7-2 and TRBJ2-3; D is perhaps TRBD1 (6 bases). Germline assignment: CDR1 SGHTA and CDR2 FQGNSA. CDR3 size: 14 residues. With 5 bases removed from V and 6 bases from J, the gap between germline ends came to 15 bases. The CDR3 region is CASSPSWGPDTQYF. The CDR3 DNA, read in part, is TGTGCCAGCAGCCCCTCATGGGGGCCCGATACG.

Comments on this clone: The CDR3 goes on 3 residues after the read ends, and that part is filled in from the germline J gene. The gene calls are TRBV18 and TRBJ2-7; tentatively, D is TRBD2 (6 bases). The V end was cut by 2 bases, the J end by 5 bases, with 10 bases between. Looked up from germline, CDR1 is KGHSH and CDR2 is LQKENI. The CDR3 has 13 amino acids. The CDR3 bases that were read are TGTGCCAGCTCACCATTGGGCGGGGACGAG. Translation: CASSPLGGDE. The whole CDR3 sequence reads CASSPLGGDEQYF.

For this clone: The CDR3 end lies 3 residues beyond the end of the read and is filled in from the germline J gene. The chain uses TRBV2 and TRBJ2-3; the D gene is possibly TRBD1 (6 bases). This CDR3 region has 13 residues. Germline lookup yields CDR1 SNHLY and CDR2 FYNNEI. Trimming took 8 bases from V and 5 from J, leaving 14 bases between them. The CDR3 DNA, read in part, is TGTGCCAGCCTCCCAGGGGATATAGATACG. Encoded protein: CASLPGDIDT. The full CDR3 protein reads CASLPGDIDTQYF.

On this clone: The sequenced fragment ends 3 residues before the CDR3 boundary, so the rest is inferred from the germline J gene. The V call is TRBV7-9, the J call TRBJ1-2; D ambiguous. Germline V lookup: CDR1 SEHNR, CDR2 FQNEAQ (reference sequence). The germline V and J ends were trimmed by 3 bases and 5 bases, with 16 bases remaining between them. The CDR3 has 15 residues. CDR3: CASSFIREVPYGYTF. The sequenced CDR3 bases are TGTGCCAGCAGCTTTATACGAGAGGTTCCGTATGGC.

Regarding this clone: Coverage ceases 3 residues before the CDR3 finishes, and the germline J gene fills in the end. The J gene is TRBJ2-4, the V gene TRBV18; D gene uncertain. This CDR3 has 12 amino acids. The V end lost 4 bases, the J end lost 4 bases, and 5 bases lay between the germline ends. Germline assignment: CDR1 KGHSH and CDR2 LQKENI. The CDR3 spells CASSRQKNIQYF. The DNA read from the CDR3 is TGTGCCAGCTCACGGCAGAAAAACATT.

As for this clone: The read comes to an end 3 residues before the CDR3 does, leaving the germline J gene to fill in the end. This chain links TRBV19 with TRBJ1-2; 8 nucleotides agree with TRBD1. CDR1 and CDR2 (germline): LNHDA, SQIVND (reference sequence). This CDR3 comprises 14 residues. V shed 5 bases, J shed 7 bases, and the junction held 9 bases outside the gene matches. CDR3 in amino acids: CASSPRQGQRGYTF. The part of the CDR3 DNA that was read is TGTGCCAGTAGTCCTAGACAGGGGCAACGTGGC. Drawing the rest from reference TRBV19 and TRBJ1-2, the complete variable domain is DGGITQSPKYLFRKEGQNVTLSCEQNLNHDAMYWYRQDPGQGLRLIYYSQIVNDFQKGDIAEGYSVSREKKESFPLTVTSAQKNPTAFYLCASSPRQGQRGYTFGSGTRLTVV.

This clone was recorded a few times. Read coverage stops 3 residues before the CDR3 terminus; the germline J gene supplies the remainder. The chain carries TRBV7-9 and TRBJ1-6; TRBD1 agrees at 9 bases. V trimming: 6 bases; J trimming: 8 bases; junction bases outside the gene matches: 8. The CDR3 runs to 15 residues. From germline, CDR1 is SEHNR and CDR2 FQNEAQ (reference sequence). CDR3 bases read: TGTGCCAGCAGTCTGGACAGGGGAAAGTATTCACCC. Translating gives CASSLDRGKYSP. From start to end, the CDR3 is CASSLDRGKYSPLHF.

This clone appeared many times. The read terminates 3 residues before the CDR3 end, so the remaining end is supplied by the germline J gene. The chain has TRBV13 and TRBJ2-5; D gene unclear. Germline V gives CDR1 PRHDT, CDR2 FYEKMQ (reference sequence). Trimming left V 5 bases short and J 3 bases short, with 7 bases between. The length of the CDR3 is 12 residues. CDR3 bases read: TGTGCCAGCAGCGTAATAAAAGAGACC. As protein: CASSVIKET. The complete CDR3 reads CASSVIKETQYF.

This clone was seen many times. The CDR3 goes on 3 residues after the read ends, and that part is filled in from the germline J gene. The chain employs TRBV5-1 and TRBJ1-1, with 8 bases identical to TRBD1. This CDR3 region has 14 residues. Unmatched junction bases numbered 8, after V lost 5 bases and J lost 5 bases. Germline V gene data show CDR1 as SGHRS and CDR2 as YFSETQ. CDR3 DNA (partial): TGCGCCAGCAGGGAGGACAGGGTTGGAACTGAA. Protein product: CASREDRVGTE. The whole CDR3 region reads CASREDRVGTEAFF.

A few counts support this clone. The sequenced fragment ends 3 residues before the CDR3 boundary, so the rest is inferred from the germline J gene. V and J are TRBV10-3 and TRBJ2-7; D possibly corresponds to TRBD2 (6 bases). The CDR3 is 13 amino acids. V was shortened by 7 bases and J by 3 bases, with 13 bases between the two germline ends. Germline V gene sequence: CDR1 ENHRY, CDR2 SYGVKD. The CDR3 DNA, read in part, is TGTGCCATCAAGGGAGGACTCGGCTACGAG. This sequence encodes CAIKGGLGYE. The whole CDR3 is CAIKGGLGYEQYF.

The sample holds many counts of this clone. The read comes to an end 3 residues before the CDR3 does, leaving the germline J gene to fill in the end. The chain couples TRBV2 to TRBJ2-7; perhaps TRBD2 as D (5 bases). The germline V gene encodes CDR1 SNHLY and CDR2 FYNNEI. The CDR3 loop spans 14 amino acids. Deletions cut 1 base from V and 4 bases from J, with 11 bases between. CDR3: CASSEGAVDYEQYF. The sequenced CDR3 bases are TGTGCCAGCAGTGAAGGAGCGGTGGATTACGAG.

This clone was recorded at least ten times. The CDR3 goes on 3 residues after the read ends, and that part is filled in from the germline J gene. V is TRBV5-6 and J is TRBJ2-7, with D maybe TRBD2 (6 bases). CDR1 and CDR2 (germline): SGHDT, YYEEEE. There are 15 residues in the CDR3. The V end was cut by 2 bases, the J end by 3 bases, with 15 bases between. CDR3 DNA (partial): TGTGCCAGCAGCTTAATGCTCGGGGGATTCTACGAG. Protein product: CASSLMLGGFYE. Given in full, the CDR3 is CASSLMLGGFYEQYF.